This TCR beta chain came from a study of blood T cells in healthy people across ages. Study as a whole: Through template switching, about one barcoded beta molecule was captured per two T cells, as measured in model experiments. Study-level findings and limits: From one million sequenced T cells, diversity estimates were lower bounds. In these data, TCR beta diversity tracked strongly with naive T cell percentage.

A remark on this clonotype: The antigen remains undetermined.

Peripheral blood samples of roughly 9.8 milliliters were drawn from each donor. V was trimmed by 4 bases and J by 2 bases, leaving 12 bases between them. The CDR3 runs to 14 residues. Germline V lookup: CDR1 MDHEN, CDR2 SYDVKM. For the second PCR, which ran for about 7 to 11 cycles, a sample-barcoded 5' primer and a J-beta primer mix were used. TCRdb re-called the 5' RACE reads with MiXCR, one entry per CDR3 protein. The sample has about 830,000 distinct CDR3 sequences; roughly 60% are singletons. The sample taken for sequencing was blood. The sequence came from a man younger than 40 in good health. The chain carries TRBV28 and TRBJ2-7, with D uncertain. CDR3 DNA sequence: TGTGCCAGCAGTTCCCCGGACGGAACCTACGAGCAGTACTTC. It is translated as CASSSPDGTYEQYF. Using reference TRBV28 and TRBJ2-7 for the parts outside the CDR3, the full variable domain is DVKVTQSSRYLVKRTGEKVFLECVQDMDHENMFWYRQDPGLGLRLIYFSYDVKMKEKGDIPEGYSVSREKKERFSLILESASTNQTSMYLCASSSPDGTYEQYFGPGTRLTVT.